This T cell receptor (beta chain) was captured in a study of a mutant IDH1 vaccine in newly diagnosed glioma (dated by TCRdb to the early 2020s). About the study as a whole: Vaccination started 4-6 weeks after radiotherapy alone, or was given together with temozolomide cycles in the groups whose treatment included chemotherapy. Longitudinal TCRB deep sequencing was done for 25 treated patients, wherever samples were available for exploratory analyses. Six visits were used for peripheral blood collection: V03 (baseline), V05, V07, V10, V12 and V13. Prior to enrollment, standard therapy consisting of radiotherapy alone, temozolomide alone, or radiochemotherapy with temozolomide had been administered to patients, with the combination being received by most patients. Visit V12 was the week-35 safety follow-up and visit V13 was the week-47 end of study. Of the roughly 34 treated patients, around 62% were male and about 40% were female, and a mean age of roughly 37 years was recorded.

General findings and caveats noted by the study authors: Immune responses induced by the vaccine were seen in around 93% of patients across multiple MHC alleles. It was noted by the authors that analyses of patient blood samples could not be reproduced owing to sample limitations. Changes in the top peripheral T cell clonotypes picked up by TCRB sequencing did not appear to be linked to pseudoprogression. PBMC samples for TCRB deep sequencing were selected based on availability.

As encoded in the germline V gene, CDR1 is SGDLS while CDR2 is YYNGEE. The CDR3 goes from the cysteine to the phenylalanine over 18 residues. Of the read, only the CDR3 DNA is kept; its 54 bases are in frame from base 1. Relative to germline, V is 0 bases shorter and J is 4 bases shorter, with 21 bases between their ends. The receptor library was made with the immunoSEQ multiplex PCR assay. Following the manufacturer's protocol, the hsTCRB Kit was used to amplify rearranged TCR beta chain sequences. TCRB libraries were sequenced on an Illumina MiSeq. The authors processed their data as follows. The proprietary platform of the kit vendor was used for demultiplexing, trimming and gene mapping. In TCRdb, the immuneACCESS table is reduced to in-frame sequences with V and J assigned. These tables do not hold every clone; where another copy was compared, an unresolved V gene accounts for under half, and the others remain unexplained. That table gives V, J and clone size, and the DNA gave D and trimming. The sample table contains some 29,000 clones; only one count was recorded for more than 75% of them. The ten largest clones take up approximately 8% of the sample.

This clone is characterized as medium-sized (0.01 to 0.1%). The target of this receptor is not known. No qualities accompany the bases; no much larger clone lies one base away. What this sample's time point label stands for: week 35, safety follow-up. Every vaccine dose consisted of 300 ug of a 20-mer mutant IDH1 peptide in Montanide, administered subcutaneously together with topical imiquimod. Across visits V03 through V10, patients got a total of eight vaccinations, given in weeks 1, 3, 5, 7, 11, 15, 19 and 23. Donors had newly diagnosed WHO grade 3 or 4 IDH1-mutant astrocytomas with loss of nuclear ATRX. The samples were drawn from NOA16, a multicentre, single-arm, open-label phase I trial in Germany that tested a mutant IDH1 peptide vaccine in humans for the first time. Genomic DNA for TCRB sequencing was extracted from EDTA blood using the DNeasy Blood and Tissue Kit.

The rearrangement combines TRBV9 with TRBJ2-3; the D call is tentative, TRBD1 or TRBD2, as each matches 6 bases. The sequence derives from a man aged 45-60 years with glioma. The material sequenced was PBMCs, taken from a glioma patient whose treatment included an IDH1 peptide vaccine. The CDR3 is CASSVGIGRGPFADTQYF. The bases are TGTGCCAGCAGCGTAGGAATCGGCCGGGGGCCCTTTGCAGATACGCAGTATTTT. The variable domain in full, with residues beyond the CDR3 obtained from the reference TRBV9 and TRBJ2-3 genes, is DSGVTQTPKHLITATGQRVTLRCSPRSGDLSVYWYQQSLDQGLQFLIQYYNGEERAKGNILERFSAQQFPDLHSELNLSSLELGDSALYFCASSVGIGRGPFADTQYFGPGTRLTVL.